This T cell receptor (beta chain) was captured by sequencing in a study of molecular identifiers for immune sequencing clone quantification. Isolation of naive CD8 T cells was achieved by sorting on a CD8+CD4-CCR7+CD45RA+ phenotype. Bulk TCR libraries used previously described methods and listed TCR primers. TCRdb processed the PCR reads anew with MiXCR; each CDR3 protein has one entry. The sample includes approximately 670,000 distinct CDR3 sequences, about 20% seen only once; the top ten take under 0.95%. The sequencing sample was made of naive CD8+ T cells from blood, with Jurkat cell RNA spiked in. Subset noted: FACS-sorted CD8+CD4-CCR7+CD45RA+ naive T cells. The TCR comes from a human donor in good health. Some libraries in this study had Jurkat cell RNA spiked in.

CDR3 in DNA: TGTGCCAGCACCCTCTCAGGGAAGGGGACTGAAGCTTTCTTT. It encodes CASTLSGKGTEAFF. The chain links TRBV7-6 to TRBJ1-1, with D possibly TRBD1 on 5 matching bases. V lost 7 bases and J lost 5, with 17 bases in between. This CDR3 region has 14 residues. The germline V gene has CDR1 SGHVS and CDR2 FNYEAQ.